This TCR beta chain was profiled in a study of OX40 agonist ivuxolimab in advanced cancers. Study in general: The study gave patients intravenous ivuxolimab at 0.01 to 10 mg/kg every 2 weeks. Enrollees could have had prior anti-PD-1, anti-PD-L1 or anti-CTLA-4 therapy, which roughly 40% had received.

TCRdb keeps only in-frame clones here, not all; method: immunoSEQ multiplex PCR. The sample includes about 41,000 clones, about 90% of them seen just once. The J segment lost 6 bases and the V segment lost 1 base, leaving 3 bases of the junction unmatched. From germline, CDR1 is SGHRS and CDR2 YFSETQ. This CDR3 has 13 residues. Sequencing used CD4+ or CD8+ T cells sorted from blood, obtained in a trial of the OX40 agonist ivuxolimab. This sequence joins TRBV5-1 and TRBJ1-2; 7 nucleotides agree with TRBD1. The receptor was isolated from an adult with an advanced solid tumor such as melanoma, head and neck, liver or kidney cancer. Here the CDR3 reads CASSLRQGDGYTF. The CDR3, as DNA: TGCGCCAGCAGCTTGCGACAGGGAGATGGCTACACCTTC.